This T cell receptor beta chain was identified in a study of blood T cell repertoires in COVID-19. The CDR3 is 14 amino acids. Germline V gives CDR1 LNHDA, CDR2 SQIVND (reference sequence). V gave up 3 bases and J gave up 4 bases, with 10 bases separating them. This clone was seen only once. Assay: immunoSEQ multiplex PCR; the TCRdb copy retains only in-frame clones and omits some. The sample gives 400,000 or so clones, 80% to 90% of which show up once; approximately 0.92% is in the top ten. Sample: peripheral blood. The J gene is TRBJ1-5, the V gene TRBV19; D perhaps matches TRBD1 (5 bases). This clonotype was sampled from a man aged 18-30 years with COVID-19, enrolled during active disease. The DNA for the CDR3 is TGTGCCAGTAGTATGGGGCGACAGAATCAGCCCCAGCATTTT. Residues: CASSMGRQNQPQHF.